The 9 T cell receptor beta chains presented below share a single source sample, sequenced in a study of blood T cell repertoires in COVID-19. Produced via immunoSEQ multiplex PCR; TCRdb's table is partial and in-frame only. The sample contains about 310,000 clones, roughly 90% of which appear only once. Sequencing used peripheral blood. Receptors originate from a middle-aged woman with COVID-19, enrolled during active disease.

The chain combines TRBV2 with TRBJ1-6, with TRBD1 identical over 7 bases. The junction had 5 bases not matched to a gene; V was cut back by 2 bases and J by 7 bases. Germline lookup yields CDR1 SNHLY and CDR2 FYNNEI. This CDR3 comprises 15 residues. The DNA of the CDR3 is TGTGCCAGCAGTGAACTGGGGACAGCCAATTCACCCCTCCACTTT. It is translated as CASSELGTANSPLHF.

This chain connects TRBV11-2 to TRBJ2-3, with 16 bases lining up with TRBD2. Germline V gene data show CDR1 as SGHAT and CDR2 as FQNNGV. The CDR3 contains 17 residues. V lost 0 bases to trimming and J lost 4 bases; unmatched junction nucleotides: 1. The CDR3 nucleotides read TGTGCCAGCAGCTTAGAGGGACTAGCGGGAGGGGCAGATACGCAGTATTTT. Translated: CASSLEGLAGGADTQYF.

The table lists this clone with a count of one. The chain recombines TRBV5-1 with TRBJ1-6; 8 bases are shared with TRBD1. This CDR3 contains 14 residues. Unmatched junction bases numbered 11, after V lost 4 bases and J lost 14 bases. From germline, CDR1 is SGHRS and CDR2 YFSETQ. CDR3 nucleotide sequence: TGCGCCAGCAGCCCGGACAGGGCCGAGATAGCCCTCCACTTT. The encoded protein is CASSPDRAEIALHF.

The V and J genes are TRBV10-3 and TRBJ1-4; unclear D gene. CDR1 ENHRY and CDR2 SYGVKD come from the germline V gene. V lost 2 bases and J 8 bases, leaving 12 bases between the germline ends. The CDR3 has 14 amino acids. The CDR3 sequence is CAISEGREDEKLFF. CDR3 DNA: TGTGCCATCAGTGAGGGGCGGGAGGACGAAAAACTGTTTTTT.

The CDR3 DNA follows: TGTGCCATCAGACCATCGGGGGGCAGCAATCAGCCCCAGCATTTT. This sequence encodes CAIRPSGGSNQPQHF. The rearrangement uses TRBV10-3 and TRBJ1-5; D perhaps matches TRBD1 (6 bases). Germline loops: CDR1 ENHRY, CDR2 SYGVKD. V gave up 6 bases and J gave up 1 base, with 13 bases separating them. The CDR3 contains 15 residues.

This clone was seen only a few times. The CDR3 DNA sequence: TGTGCCAGCACTCTTGCGGGGATTTCCTACGAGCAGTACTTC. Its protein is CASTLAGISYEQYF. The chain is built from TRBV28 and TRBJ2-7, with a possible D match to TRBD2 (6 bases). Germline V gives CDR1 MDHEN, CDR2 SYDVKM. The CDR3 length is 14 residues. Trimming removed 7 bases at V and 1 base at J, with 14 bases between.

The genes are TRBV19 and TRBJ1-5, with 7 nucleotides matching TRBD1. V lost 4 bases to trimming and J lost 7 bases; unmatched junction nucleotides: 7. Germline CDR1 LNHDA, CDR2 SQIVND (reference sequence). There are 14 residues in the CDR3. The DNA for the CDR3 is TGTGCCAGTAGTAGACAGGGATTATTCCAGCCCCAGCATTTT. Encoded protein: CASSRQGLFQPQHF.

The CDR3 reads CASRRDRGSYEQYF. In DNA form, the CDR3 reads TGTGCCAGCAGGAGGGACAGGGGATCTTACGAGCAGTACTTC. The chain links TRBV6-1 to TRBJ2-7; 10 bases map to TRBD1. CDR1 MNHNS and CDR2 SASEGT come from the germline V gene. With 6 bases clipped from V and 4 bases from J, the junction kept 6 bases outside the gene matches. The CDR3 extends over 14 amino acids.

The V gene is TRBV5-4, the J gene TRBJ2-7; TRBD1 agrees at 10 bases. This CDR3 is built from 16 residues. V shed 4 bases, J shed 3 bases, and the junction held 10 bases outside the gene matches. The germline CDR1 and CDR2 sequences are SGHNT and YYREEE (reference sequence). CDR3 in amino acids: CASSGLRGTGVYEQYF. In nucleotides, the CDR3 is TGTGCCAGCAGCGGCCTCCGAGGGACAGGGGTCTACGAGCAGTACTTC. Filled out from reference TRBV5-4 and TRBJ2-7, the complete variable domain reads ETGVTQSPTHLIKTRGQQVTLRCSSQSGHNTVSWYQQALGQGPQFIFQYYREEENGRGNFPPRFSGLQFPNYSSELNVNALELDDSALYLCASSGLRGTGVYEQYFGPGTRLTVT.